This paragraph reports one TCR beta chain. Its antigen remains unidentified. The data are from a study of vaccination and CD4 T cells after COVID-19. The treatment was: roughly ten-day PBMC culture with coronavirus spike peptide pools or control peptides (ViraFEST assay). An Oncomine TCR Beta short-read assay was used to sequence the DNA from cultured CD4+ T cells. MiXCR, run by TCRdb on the PCR reads, gives a single entry per CDR3 protein. This table holds about 4,800 distinct CDR3 sequences, approximately 78% found once. CDR1 SGHTA and CDR2 FQGNSA come from the germline V gene. The CDR3 extends over 14 amino acids. The V gene lost 5 bases and the J gene lost 6 bases, with 15 bases spanning the gap.

The sequence was collected from a human donor who had recovered from COVID-19. The V call is TRBV7-2, the J call TRBJ2-3; possibly TRBD2 for D (5 bases). The source material was CD4+ T cells from blood, cultured in vitro. This chain's CDR3 is CASSRNSGGDTQYF. CDR3 DNA: TGTGCCAGCAGCCGAAATAGTGGAGGCGATACGCAGTATTTT.